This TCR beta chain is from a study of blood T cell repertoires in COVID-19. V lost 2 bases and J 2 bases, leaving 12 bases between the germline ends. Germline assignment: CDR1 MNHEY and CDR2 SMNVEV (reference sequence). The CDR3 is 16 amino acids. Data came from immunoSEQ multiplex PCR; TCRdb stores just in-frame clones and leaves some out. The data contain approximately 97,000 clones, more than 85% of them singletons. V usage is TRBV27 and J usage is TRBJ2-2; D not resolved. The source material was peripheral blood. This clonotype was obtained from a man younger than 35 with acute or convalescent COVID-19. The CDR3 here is CASSLEPTPNTGELFF. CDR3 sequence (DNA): TGTGCCAGCAGTTTAGAGCCTACTCCTAACACCGGGGAGCTGTTTTTT.